This T cell receptor beta chain was sequenced for a study of T cell repertoires in cytomegalovirus infection. Whole-study context: Indications came from public TCR beta signatures; they pointed to CMV infection and to a matching HLA type.

The study, taken as a whole, reports: The cumulative frequency of public TCR beta families identified carriers of CMV plus the relevant HLA.

Using its own MiXCR run on the reads, TCRdb lists one record per CDR3 protein. This sample yields 230,000 or so distinct CDR3 sequences, of which over 15% are seen a single time; around 47% belongs to the top ten. The sample holds a few counts of this clonotype. Its matching antigen is unknown. V lost 6 bases and J 8 bases, leaving 20 bases between the germline ends. Germline CDR1 LNHDA, CDR2 SQIVND (reference sequence). This CDR3 is built from 15 residues. Sequenced sample: CD8+ T cells from PBMCs. The gene calls are TRBV19 and TRBJ2-1; D might be TRBD2 (5 bases). This sequence originates from a human donor in good health (CMV status not recorded). Some clones in this sample may be carry-over from other donors' samples. For the CDR3, the DNA is TGTGCCAGTAGCCGGGCGGGTGCTCGGCCCGATGAGCAGTTCTTC. It is translated as CASSRAGARPDEQFF.